These T cell receptor beta chains were read from a single sample in a study of blood T cell repertoires in COVID-19. Libraries were prepared by immunoSEQ multiplex PCR; TCRdb keeps only in-frame clonotypes and omits some of them. Of about 180,000 clones listed, approximately 88% are singletons. The sequenced sample consisted of peripheral blood. The receptors derive from a woman between 35 and 50 years old with COVID-19, enrolled during active disease. Each CDR3 is given with its conserved first and last residue. Fields, in order: J gene, D gene, V gene, clone size, CDR3 protein, CDR3 DNA. D genes are given only for firm matches. Clone size is shown for a subset of rows, as once, few, many or a class of expanded clone.

>TRBJ2-7|TRBD1|TRBV28|-
CASSLYDRGVEQYF
TGTGCCAGCAGTTTATATGACAGGGGTGTCGAGCAGTACTTC
>TRBJ2-7|-|TRBV7-2|few
CASSFTLSEQYF
TGTGCCAGCAGCTTTACGCTCAGCGAGCAGTACTTC
>TRBJ2-1|-|TRBV13|-
CASSFTNEQFF
TGTGCCAGCAGCTTCACAAATGAGCAGTTCTTC
>TRBJ1-1|-|TRBV5-6|-
CASSLVHSLEAFF
TGTGCCAGCAGCCTTGTTCACAGCCTCGAAGCTTTCTTT
>TRBJ2-5|TRBD1|TRBV12-3/TRBV12-4|once
CASSSTGGETQYF
TGTGCCAGCAGTTCGACAGGGGGGGAGACCCAGTACTTC
>TRBJ1-6|-|TRBV4-1|many
CASSRGSYNSPLHF
TGCGCCAGCAGCCGCGGATCTTATAATTCACCCCTCCACTTT
>TRBJ2-7|-|TRBV28|once
CASSLLSLPQYF
TGTGCCAGCAGTTTACTTTCCCTACCGCAGTACTTC
>TRBJ2-1|-|TRBV7-3|few
CASSRGVTNEQFF
TGTGCCAGCAGCCGAGGAGTAACAAATGAGCAGTTCTTC
>TRBJ1-5|-|TRBV9|-
CASSGPNQPQHF
TGTGCCAGCAGCGGGCCCAATCAGCCCCAGCATTTT
>TRBJ2-7|TRBD2|TRBV6-5|once
CASSYSPSGSYEQYF
TGTGCCAGCAGTTACTCTCCTAGCGGGAGCTACGAGCAGTACTTC
>TRBJ2-1|-|TRBV6-4|-
CASSDSWGRSYNEQFF
TGTGCCAGCAGTGACTCGTGGGGGCGTTCCTACAATGAGCAGTTCTTC
>TRBJ2-7|TRBD2|TRBV5-6|-
CASSRGLAPYEQYF
TGTGCCAGCAGCCGGGGACTAGCCCCCTACGAGCAGTACTTC
>TRBJ1-2|-|TRBV10-3|-
CAISPQTGSTNYGYTF
TGTGCCATCAGTCCCCAAACAGGCTCTACTAACTATGGCTACACCTTC
>TRBJ2-3|-|TRBV14|-
CASSYRGTPTRTDTQYF
TGTGCCAGCAGCTATCGCGGGACCCCCACCCGCACAGATACGCAGTATTTT
>TRBJ2-1|TRBD2|TRBV7-3|-
CASSTRLAAYNEQFF
TGTGCCAGCAGCACGCGACTAGCGGCTTACAATGAGCAGTTCTTC
>TRBJ1-3|-|TRBV5-1|-
CASSLSPAGNGNTIYF
TGCGCCAGCAGCTTGAGTCCCGCAGGGAACGGAAACACCATATATTTT
>TRBJ1-5|-|TRBV6-5|-
CASSYEVPVNQPQHF
TGTGCCAGCAGTTACGAGGTCCCTGTTAATCAACCCCAGCATTTT
>TRBJ2-7|TRBD2|TRBV7-9|once
CASSLTSGYYEQYF
TGTGCCAGCAGCTTAACTAGCGGATACTACGAGCAGTACTTC
>TRBJ1-2|-|TRBV19|few
CASSLGRGDGYTF
TGTGCCAGTAGTTTAGGGAGGGGCGATGGCTACACCTTC
>TRBJ2-1|-|TRBV18|once
CASSPIQGEQFF
TGTGCCAGCTCACCAATTCAGGGGGAGCAGTTCTTC
>TRBJ1-3|-|TRBV7-9|-
CASSFRAGASGNTIYF
TGTGCCAGCAGCTTCCGCGCAGGGGCCTCTGGAAACACCATATATTTT
>TRBJ2-1|-|TRBV19|-
CASSIDGGNEQFF
TGTGCCAGTAGTATAGACGGAGGAAATGAGCAGTTCTTC
>TRBJ1-5|-|TRBV19|once
CASSIKRGPNQPQHF
TGTGCCAGTAGTATAAAAAGGGGCCCCAATCAGCCCCAGCATTTT
>TRBJ1-3|-|TRBV28|-
CASRLTHHSGNTIYF
TGTGCCAGCAGGCTTACACATCACTCTGGAAACACCATATATTTT
>TRBJ1-3|-|TRBV6-5|-
CAIRQVAGNTIYF
TGTGCCATCCGGCAGGTGGCTGGAAACACCATATATTTT
>TRBJ1-2|TRBD1|TRBV19|-
CASSKTGTGFGYTF
TGTGCCAGTAGTAAGACCGGGACAGGGTTCGGCTACACCTTC
>TRBJ2-7|-|TRBV11-2|-
CASSLVGGNYEQYF
TGTGCCAGCAGCTTAGTGGGGGGTAACTACGAGCAGTACTTC
>TRBJ2-5|-|TRBV2|few
CASLRSRDYQETQYF
TGTGCCAGCTTGAGGTCCAGAGATTACCAAGAGACCCAGTACTTC
>TRBJ2-7|TRBD2|TRBV5-4|-
CASSLAGSSYEQYF
TGTGCCAGCAGTCTAGCGGGGAGCTCCTACGAGCAGTACTTC
>TRBJ1-2|-|TRBV2|few
CASSEEEAYGYTF
TGTGCCAGCAGTGAAGAAGAGGCCTATGGCTACACCTTC
>TRBJ1-2|TRBD1|TRBV19|few
CASSQGQGKAGYTF
TGTGCCAGTAGTCAGGGACAGGGGAAGGCTGGCTACACCTTC
>TRBJ2-7|TRBD1|TRBV27|-
CASSHGTESYEQYF
TGTGCCAGCAGTCACGGGACAGAGTCCTACGAGCAGTACTTC
>TRBJ1-5|-|TRBV7-9|-
CASSLSQERNQPQHF
TGTGCCAGCAGCTTATCACAGGAACGCAATCAGCCCCAGCATTTT
>TRBJ2-7|TRBD2|TRBV18|-
CASSPPLSGRSYEQYF
TGTGCCAGCTCACCACCTCTTAGCGGGAGGTCCTACGAGCAGTACTTC
>TRBJ1-3|TRBD1|TRBV12-3/TRBV12-4|-
CATRGLEGNTIYF
TGTGCCACCAGGGGGCTAGAGGGAAACACCATATATTTT
>TRBJ1-2|TRBD1|TRBV5-1|-
CASSPYRGQGALGGYTF
TGCGCCAGCAGCCCTTACCGAGGACAGGGGGCTCTCGGGGGCTACACCTTC
>TRBJ2-1|TRBD2|TRBV5-4|few
CASSLGGGGSYNEQFF
TGTGCCAGCAGCTTGGGGGGCGGGGGCTCCTACAATGAGCAGTTCTTC
>TRBJ1-6|TRBD1|TRBV5-4|-
CASSGTGGLWASPLHF
TGTGCCAGCAGCGGGACAGGGGGGCTCTGGGCCTCACCCCTCCACTTT
>TRBJ1-1|-|TRBV10-2|-
CASVRQNEAFF
TGCGCCAGCGTTCGACAGAATGAAGCTTTCTTT
>TRBJ2-1|-|TRBV6-5|-
CASTEQGRNEQFF
TGTGCCAGCACCGAACAGGGGAGGAATGAGCAGTTCTTC
>TRBJ1-4|-|TRBV4-1|-
CASSQVLTTTNEKLFF
TGCGCCAGCAGCCAAGTGCTCACAACAACTAATGAAAAACTGTTTTTT
>TRBJ2-7|TRBD2|TRBV7-2|many
CASSQVPGRGVHEQYF
TGTGCCAGCAGCCAAGTCCCAGGGAGGGGAGTACACGAGCAGTACTTC
>TRBJ2-7|TRBD2|TRBV5-6|-
CASSWRTSLAGVSYEQYF
TGTGCCAGCAGCTGGCGAACCTCACTAGCGGGAGTCTCCTACGAGCAGTACTTC
>TRBJ1-3|TRBD1|TRBV9|-
CASSVMDRGGSTAGNTIYF
TGTGCCAGCAGCGTCATGGACAGGGGAGGCTCTACGGCTGGAAACACCATATATTTT
>TRBJ2-2|TRBD2|TRBV7-9|once
CASKGGGQDTGELFF
TGTGCCAGCAAAGGCGGGGGGCAGGACACCGGGGAGCTGTTTTTT
>TRBJ2-1|TRBD2|TRBV7-3|-
CASSPGGAGGHNEQFF
TGTGCCAGCAGCCCTGGGGGGGCGGGAGGCCACAATGAGCAGTTCTTC
>TRBJ1-1|-|TRBV6-6|-
CASSYYGQIMNTEAFF
TGTGCCAGCAGTTATTACGGACAGATCATGAACACTGAAGCTTTCTTT
>TRBJ2-7|-|TRBV5-6|-
CASSLPASSYEQYF
TGTGCCAGCAGCTTGCCCGCGAGCTCCTACGAGCAGTACTTC
>TRBJ1-2|TRBD1|TRBV18|-
CASSLTGAEGYTF
TGTGCCAGCTCGCTTACAGGGGCGGAGGGCTACACCTTC
>TRBJ2-1|TRBD2|TRBV19|-
CASTSPSGPLDEQFF
TGTGCCAGTACCTCGCCTAGCGGGCCCTTGGATGAGCAGTTCTTC
>TRBJ1-1|-|TRBV7-8|-
CASSLVPPGGLTEAFF
TGTGCCAGCAGCTTAGTGCCCCCGGGCGGACTCACTGAAGCTTTCTTT
>TRBJ1-5|-|TRBV6-5|once
CASRDTNSNQPQHF
TGTGCCAGCAGAGACACGAATAGCAATCAGCCCCAGCATTTT
>TRBJ1-2|-|TRBV28|-
CASSAWGIESNYGYTF
TGTGCCAGCAGTGCCTGGGGCATTGAATCTAACTATGGCTACACCTTC
>TRBJ1-5|-|TRBV27|-
CASSYYSNQPQHF
TGTGCCAGCAGTTATTATAGCAATCAGCCCCAGCATTTT